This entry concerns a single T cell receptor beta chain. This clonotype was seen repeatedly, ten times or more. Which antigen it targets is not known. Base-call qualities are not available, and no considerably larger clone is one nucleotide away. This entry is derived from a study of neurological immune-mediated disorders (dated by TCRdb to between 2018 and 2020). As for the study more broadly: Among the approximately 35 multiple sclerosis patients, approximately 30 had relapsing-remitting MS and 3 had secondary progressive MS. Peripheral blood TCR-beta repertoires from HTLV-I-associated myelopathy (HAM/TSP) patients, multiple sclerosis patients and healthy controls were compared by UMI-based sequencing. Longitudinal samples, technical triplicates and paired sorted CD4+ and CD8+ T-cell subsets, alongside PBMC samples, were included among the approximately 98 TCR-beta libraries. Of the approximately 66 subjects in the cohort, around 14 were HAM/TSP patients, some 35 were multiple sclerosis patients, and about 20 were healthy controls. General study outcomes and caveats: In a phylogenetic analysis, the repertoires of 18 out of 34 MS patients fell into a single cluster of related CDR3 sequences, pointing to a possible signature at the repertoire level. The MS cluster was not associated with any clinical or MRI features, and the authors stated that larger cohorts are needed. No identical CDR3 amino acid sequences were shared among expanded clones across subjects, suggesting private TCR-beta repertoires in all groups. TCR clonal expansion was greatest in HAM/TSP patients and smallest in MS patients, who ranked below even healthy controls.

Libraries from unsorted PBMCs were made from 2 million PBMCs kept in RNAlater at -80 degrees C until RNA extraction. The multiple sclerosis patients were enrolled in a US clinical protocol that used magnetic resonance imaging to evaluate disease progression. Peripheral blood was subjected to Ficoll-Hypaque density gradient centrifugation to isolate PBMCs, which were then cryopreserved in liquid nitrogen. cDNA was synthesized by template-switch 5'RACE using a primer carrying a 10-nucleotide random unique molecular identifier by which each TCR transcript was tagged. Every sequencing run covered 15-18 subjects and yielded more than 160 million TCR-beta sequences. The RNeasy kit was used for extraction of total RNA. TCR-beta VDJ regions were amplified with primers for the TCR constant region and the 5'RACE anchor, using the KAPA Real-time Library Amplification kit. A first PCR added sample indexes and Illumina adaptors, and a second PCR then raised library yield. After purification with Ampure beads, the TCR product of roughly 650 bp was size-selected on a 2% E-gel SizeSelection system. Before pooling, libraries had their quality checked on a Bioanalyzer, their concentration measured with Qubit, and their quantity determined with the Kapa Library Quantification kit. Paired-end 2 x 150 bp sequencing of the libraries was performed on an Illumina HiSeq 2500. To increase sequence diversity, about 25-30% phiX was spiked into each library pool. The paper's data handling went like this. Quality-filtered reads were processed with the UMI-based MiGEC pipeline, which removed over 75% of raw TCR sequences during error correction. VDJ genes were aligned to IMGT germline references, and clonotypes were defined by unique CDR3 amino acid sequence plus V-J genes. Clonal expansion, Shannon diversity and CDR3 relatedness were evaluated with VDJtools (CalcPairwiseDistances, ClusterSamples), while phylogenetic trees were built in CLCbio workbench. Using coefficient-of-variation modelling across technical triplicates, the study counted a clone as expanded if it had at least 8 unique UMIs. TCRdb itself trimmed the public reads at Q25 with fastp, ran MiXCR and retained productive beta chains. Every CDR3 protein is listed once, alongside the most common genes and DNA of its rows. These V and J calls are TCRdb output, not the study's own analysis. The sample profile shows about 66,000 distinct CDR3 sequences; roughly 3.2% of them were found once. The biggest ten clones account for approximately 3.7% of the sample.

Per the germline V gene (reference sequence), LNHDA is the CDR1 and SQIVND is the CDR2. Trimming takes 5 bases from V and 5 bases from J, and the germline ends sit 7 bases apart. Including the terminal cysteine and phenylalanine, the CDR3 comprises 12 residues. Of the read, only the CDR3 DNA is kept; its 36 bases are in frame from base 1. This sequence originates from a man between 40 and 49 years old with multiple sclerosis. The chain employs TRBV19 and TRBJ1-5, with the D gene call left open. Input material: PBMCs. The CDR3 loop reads CASSGEYQPQHF. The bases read TGTGCCAGTAGTGGCGAATATCAGCCCCAGCATTTT.